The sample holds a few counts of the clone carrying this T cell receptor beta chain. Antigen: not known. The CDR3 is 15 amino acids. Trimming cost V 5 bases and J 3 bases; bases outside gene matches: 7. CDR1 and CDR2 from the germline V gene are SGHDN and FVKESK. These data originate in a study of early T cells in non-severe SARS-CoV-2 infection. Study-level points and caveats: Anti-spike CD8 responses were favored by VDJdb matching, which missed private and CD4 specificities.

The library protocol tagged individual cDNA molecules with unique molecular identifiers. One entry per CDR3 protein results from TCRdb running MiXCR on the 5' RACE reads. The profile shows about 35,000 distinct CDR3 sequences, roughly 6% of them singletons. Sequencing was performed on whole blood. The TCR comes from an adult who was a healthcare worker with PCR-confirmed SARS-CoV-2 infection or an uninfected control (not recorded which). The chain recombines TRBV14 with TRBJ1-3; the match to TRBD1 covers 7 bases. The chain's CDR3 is CASSSAGGFGNTIYF. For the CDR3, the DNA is TGTGCCAGCAGCTCCGCAGGGGGTTTTGGAAACACCATATATTTT. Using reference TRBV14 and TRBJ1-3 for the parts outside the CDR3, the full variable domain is EAGVTQFPSHSVIEKGQTVTLRCDPISGHDNLYWYRRVMGKEIKFLLHFVKESKQDESGMPNNRFLAERTGGTYSTLKVQPAELEDSGVYFCASSSAGGFGNTIYFGEGSWLTVV.